Listed below are T cell receptor beta chains from one sample, sequenced in a study of T cell responses to AZD1222 COVID-19 vaccine. The repertoire was sequenced with immunoSEQ multiplex PCR; TCRdb's copy has only in-frame clones and lacks some. The top ten clones hold roughly 4.4% of a sample with 110,000 or so clones, about 87% of them seen once. The sample in question was peripheral blood, obtained 28 days after the second AZD1222 dose. These receptors originate from an adult who received the AZD1222 COVID-19 vaccine. The CDR3 runs from the conserved cysteine through the conserved F or W. A D gene is named only where the DNA matches it firmly. Size values are once, few and many counts, or a class for expanded clones, and some rows have none.

V gene: TRBV19; clone size: .; J gene: TRBJ1-2; D gene: .; CDR3 DNA: TGTGCCAGTAGTATCAACGGGGGACCCTATGGCTACACCTTC; CDR3 protein: CASSINGGPYGYTF
V gene: TRBV4-1; clone size: .; J gene: TRBJ1-2; D gene: .; CDR3 DNA: TGCGCCAGCAGCCAAGAAGAAGCAGGGAGTTATGGCTACACCTTC; CDR3 protein: CASSQEEAGSYGYTF
V gene: TRBV4-3; clone size: .; J gene: TRBJ2-1; D gene: TRBD2; CDR3 DNA: TGCGCCAGCAGCCAAGCGCGGGGGGCGTGGTATGAGCAGTTCTTC; CDR3 protein: CASSQARGAWYEQFF
V gene: TRBV6-2/TRBV6-3; clone size: .; J gene: TRBJ2-1; D gene: TRBD2; CDR3 DNA: TGTGCCAGCAGTTACGAGGCGGGGGGGCCTCGCGATGAGCAGTTCTTC; CDR3 protein: CASSYEAGGPRDEQFF
V gene: TRBV9; clone size: .; J gene: TRBJ1-5; D gene: .; CDR3 DNA: TGTGCCAGCAGCGCCGGAGGCGGAAATCAGCCCCAGCATTTT; CDR3 protein: CASSAGGGNQPQHF
V gene: TRBV19; clone size: few; J gene: TRBJ2-1; D gene: .; CDR3 DNA: TGTGCCAGTAGTAAGGTGGGGCGCAACCGAGATGAGCAGTTCTTC; CDR3 protein: CASSKVGRNRDEQFF
V gene: TRBV7-2; clone size: .; J gene: TRBJ1-2; D gene: .; CDR3 DNA: TGTGCCAGCAGCAACTACGGGCCGAGGGACTACACCTTC; CDR3 protein: CASSNYGPRDYTF
V gene: TRBV19; clone size: once; J gene: TRBJ1-5; D gene: TRBD1; CDR3 DNA: TGTGCCAGCATGGAGATCAGGGGGCAAAATCAGCCCCAGCATTTT; CDR3 protein: CASMEIRGQNQPQHF
V gene: TRBV5-1; clone size: .; J gene: TRBJ1-2; D gene: .; CDR3 DNA: TGCGCCAGCAGCTTCGACAGGAAACCTAACTATGGCTACACCTTC; CDR3 protein: CASSFDRKPNYGYTF
V gene: TRBV7-8; clone size: few; J gene: TRBJ1-1; D gene: .; CDR3 DNA: TGTGCCAGCAGCTCCTGGGGGATCAACACTGAAGCTTTCTTT; CDR3 protein: CASSSWGINTEAFF
V gene: TRBV18; clone size: .; J gene: TRBJ2-3; D gene: .; CDR3 DNA: TGTGCCAGCTCAGACTACACAGATACGCAGTATTTT; CDR3 protein: CASSDYTDTQYF
V gene: TRBV7-2; clone size: .; J gene: TRBJ1-5; D gene: .; CDR3 DNA: TGTGCCAGCAGCCTGGGACTAAACAATCAGCCCCAGCATTTT; CDR3 protein: CASSLGLNNQPQHF
V gene: TRBV11-2; clone size: .; J gene: TRBJ2-2; D gene: .; CDR3 DNA: TGTGCCAGCAGCTTGAGGGAGCTGTTTTTT; CDR3 protein: CASSLRELFF
V gene: TRBV29-1; clone size: .; J gene: TRBJ2-3; D gene: TRBD1; CDR3 DNA: TGCACCTACTCCACAGGGGGAAATACGCAGTATTTT; CDR3 protein: CTYSTGGNTQYF
V gene: TRBV5-6; clone size: few; J gene: TRBJ1-6; D gene: .; CDR3 DNA: TGTGCCAGCAGCTTCCATCCTAAGAACACCTATAATTCACCCCTCCACTTT; CDR3 protein: CASSFHPKNTYNSPLHF
V gene: TRBV5-6; clone size: .; J gene: TRBJ2-5; D gene: TRBD2; CDR3 DNA: TGTGCCAGCAGCCGACTAGCGGGAGTAGTTGGGGCGCGGGAGACCCAGTACTTC; CDR3 protein: CASSRLAGVVGARETQYF
V gene: TRBV3-1/TRBV3-2; clone size: once; J gene: TRBJ2-7; D gene: TRBD2; CDR3 DNA: TGTGCCAGCAGCCACGGGACCCCGGGACTAGCGGGAGCCCACGAGCAGTACTTC; CDR3 protein: CASSHGTPGLAGAHEQYF
V gene: TRBV12-5; clone size: .; J gene: TRBJ2-2; D gene: .; CDR3 DNA: TGTGCTAGTGGTTTGGTAGGCCTGCACACCGGGGAGCTGTTTTTT; CDR3 protein: CASGLVGLHTGELFF
V gene: TRBV7-2; clone size: .; J gene: TRBJ1-2; D gene: TRBD1; CDR3 DNA: TGTGCCAGCAGCGTCGGACAGGGGGAGGGCTACACCTTC; CDR3 protein: CASSVGQGEGYTF
V gene: TRBV15; clone size: .; J gene: TRBJ1-1; D gene: .; CDR3 DNA: TGTGCCACCAGCAGAGATAGGGCGCTGGGCACTGAAGCTTTCTTT; CDR3 protein: CATSRDRALGTEAFF
V gene: TRBV5-4; clone size: .; J gene: TRBJ2-5; D gene: TRBD2; CDR3 DNA: TGTGCCAGCAGCGGGGGACTACTACAAGAGACCCAGTACTTC; CDR3 protein: CASSGGLLQETQYF
V gene: TRBV14; clone size: .; J gene: TRBJ1-6; D gene: TRBD1; CDR3 DNA: TGTGCCAGCAGCACGACAGGGAATAATTCACCCCTCCACTTT; CDR3 protein: CASSTTGNNSPLHF
V gene: TRBV7-9; clone size: .; J gene: TRBJ1-2; D gene: .; CDR3 DNA: TGTGCCAGCAGCCCACGACAGGATGGCTACACCTTC; CDR3 protein: CASSPRQDGYTF
V gene: TRBV5-1; clone size: .; J gene: TRBJ1-1; D gene: .; CDR3 DNA: TGCGCCAGCAGCCAAGCGATTAGTCGGACGAGGGGCTTGAACACTGAAGCTTTCTTT; CDR3 protein: CASSQAISRTRGLNTEAFF
V gene: TRBV28; clone size: .; J gene: TRBJ2-1; D gene: .; CDR3 DNA: TGTGCCAGCAGTTATCCCTCCTACAATGAGCAGTTCTTC; CDR3 protein: CASSYPSYNEQFF
V gene: TRBV6-5; clone size: medium-sized; J gene: TRBJ1-2; D gene: TRBD1; CDR3 DNA: TGTGCCAGCAGCCACAGGGGGAACTATGGCTACACCTTC; CDR3 protein: CASSHRGNYGYTF
V gene: TRBV6-5; clone size: .; J gene: TRBJ2-1; D gene: TRBD2; CDR3 DNA: TGTGCCAGCAGTTACTCGGTGGCGGGAGGGGGGGAGCAGTTCTTC; CDR3 protein: CASSYSVAGGGEQFF
V gene: TRBV6-2/TRBV6-3; clone size: .; J gene: TRBJ1-5; D gene: TRBD1; CDR3 DNA: TGTGCCAGCAGTTACTCGGTCGGACAGGGGGGGGATCAGCCCCAGCATTTT; CDR3 protein: CASSYSVGQGGDQPQHF
V gene: TRBV15; clone size: .; J gene: TRBJ2-3; D gene: TRBD2; CDR3 DNA: TGTGCCACCAGCAGAGGTAACCCCCTAGCGGGAGGCACAGATACGCAGTATTTT; CDR3 protein: CATSRGNPLAGGTDTQYF
V gene: TRBV7-9; clone size: once; J gene: TRBJ2-7; D gene: .; CDR3 DNA: TGTGCCAGCAGCTTAGCCTTAACAGACTACGAGCAGTACTTC; CDR3 protein: CASSLALTDYEQYF
V gene: TRBV4-2; clone size: .; J gene: TRBJ1-1; D gene: TRBD1; CDR3 DNA: TGTGCCAGCAGCCACCGAGGGGGCCTGGGGACTGAAGCTTTCTTT; CDR3 protein: CASSHRGGLGTEAFF
V gene: TRBV13; clone size: few; J gene: TRBJ2-1; D gene: .; CDR3 DNA: TGTGCCAGCAGCCCGCGGGACTCAATGGGGAACAATGAGCAGTTCTTC; CDR3 protein: CASSPRDSMGNNEQFF
V gene: TRBV7-8; clone size: .; J gene: TRBJ2-2; D gene: .; CDR3 DNA: TGTGCCAGCAGCTTAGTTCTCACCGGGGAGCTGTTTTTT; CDR3 protein: CASSLVLTGELFF
V gene: TRBV6-5; clone size: .; J gene: TRBJ1-6; D gene: .; CDR3 DNA: TGTGCCTCCACCTTGGGAGGTTCACCCCTCCACTTT; CDR3 protein: CASTLGGSPLHF
V gene: TRBV6-5; clone size: .; J gene: TRBJ1-1; D gene: .; CDR3 DNA: TGTGCCAGCAGTAGGTACGGCACTGAAGCTTTCTTT; CDR3 protein: CASSRYGTEAFF
V gene: TRBV29-1; clone size: .; J gene: TRBJ1-1; D gene: .; CDR3 DNA: TGCAGCGCTCAGCAGAGTATAAACACTGAAGCTTTCTTT; CDR3 protein: CSAQQSINTEAFF
V gene: TRBV2; clone size: few; J gene: TRBJ1-6; D gene: .; CDR3 DNA: TGTGCCAGCAGCTGGACAGCGCAAAATTCACCCCTCCACTTT; CDR3 protein: CASSWTAQNSPLHF
V gene: TRBV7-3; clone size: .; J gene: TRBJ2-2; D gene: TRBD1; CDR3 DNA: TGTGCCAGCAGCTTAAAAGGGGGTGCACAGGGGCGGAGAGAGGACACCGGGGAGCTGTTTTTT; CDR3 protein: CASSLKGGAQGRREDTGELFF
V gene: TRBV28; clone size: once; J gene: TRBJ1-1; D gene: .; CDR3 DNA: TGTGCCAGCAGTTTCATCTCGAGGGGCTACACTGAAGCTTTCTTT; CDR3 protein: CASSFISRGYTEAFF
V gene: TRBV29-1; clone size: .; J gene: TRBJ2-7; D gene: .; CDR3 DNA: TGCAGCGTTGTGGATCAAGGACGGCCGCCCTACGAGCAGTACTTC; CDR3 protein: CSVVDQGRPPYEQYF
V gene: TRBV6-5; clone size: .; J gene: TRBJ1-1; D gene: .; CDR3 DNA: TGTGCCAGCAGTTACTCGACATTAGGAGGAGGCTCTGAAGCTTTCTTT; CDR3 protein: CASSYSTLGGGSEAFF
V gene: TRBV7-3; clone size: .; J gene: TRBJ2-3; D gene: TRBD1; CDR3 DNA: TGTGCCAGCAGCTTAGGGCCGGGACAGGGGATGAATACGCAGTATTTT; CDR3 protein: CASSLGPGQGMNTQYF
V gene: TRBV3-1/TRBV3-2; clone size: .; J gene: TRBJ1-2; D gene: TRBD1; CDR3 DNA: TGTGCCAGCAGCCAAGGCGGGACAGGGGGCGCGAATGGCTACACCTTC; CDR3 protein: CASSQGGTGGANGYTF
V gene: TRBV5-1; clone size: few; J gene: TRBJ2-2; D gene: TRBD1; CDR3 DNA: TGCGCCAGCAGCTTGCGGGGACAGGGGGCGGTCACCGGGGAGCTGTTTTTT; CDR3 protein: CASSLRGQGAVTGELFF
V gene: TRBV18; clone size: .; J gene: TRBJ2-3; D gene: TRBD1; CDR3 DNA: TGTGCCAGCTCACCACCACAGGGGCAGGGAGATACGCAGTATTTT; CDR3 protein: CASSPPQGQGDTQYF
V gene: TRBV4-1; clone size: .; J gene: TRBJ1-2; D gene: TRBD1; CDR3 DNA: TGCGCCAGCAGCCAGGCGGACAGGGGCTATGGCTACACCTTC; CDR3 protein: CASSQADRGYGYTF
V gene: TRBV11-3; clone size: .; J gene: TRBJ2-5; D gene: TRBD2; CDR3 DNA: TGTGCCAGCAGCCGCTGGGGGGGGGAGACCCAGTACTTC; CDR3 protein: CASSRWGGETQYF
V gene: TRBV11-2; clone size: .; J gene: TRBJ1-6; D gene: .; CDR3 DNA: TGTGCCAGCAGCTCCCAGCCAGATTCACCCCTCCACTTT; CDR3 protein: CASSSQPDSPLHF
V gene: TRBV9; clone size: .; J gene: TRBJ1-1; D gene: TRBD1; CDR3 DNA: TGTGCCAGCAGCGTCGTTTATCGGGACAGAATACTGGTTTTCTTT; CDR3 protein: CASSVVYRDRILVFF
V gene: TRBV2; clone size: .; J gene: TRBJ2-2; D gene: TRBD2; CDR3 DNA: TGTGCCAGCAGTGACGTTACCGCGGGAGGGGGCGGGGAGCTGTTTTTT; CDR3 protein: CASSDVTAGGGGELFF
V gene: TRBV27; clone size: .; J gene: TRBJ2-6; D gene: .; CDR3 DNA: TGTGCCAGCAGTTCAACAGGGTGGGGGGCCAACGTCCTGACTTTC; CDR3 protein: CASSSTGWGANVLTF
V gene: TRBV7-3; clone size: .; J gene: TRBJ2-1; D gene: .; CDR3 DNA: TGTGCCAGCAGCTTAATTGGCGGTCACAATGAGCAGTTCTTC; CDR3 protein: CASSLIGGHNEQFF
V gene: TRBV7-9; clone size: .; J gene: TRBJ1-2; D gene: .; CDR3 DNA: TGTGCCAGCAGCTTAAATGGGCACGGGGGCGGCTACACCTTC; CDR3 protein: CASSLNGHGGGYTF